This T cell receptor (beta chain) is drawn from a study of cytomegalovirus exposure and HLA in healthy donors. Per germline, CDR1 MDHEN and CDR2 SYDVKM. The length of the CDR3 is 13 residues. The germline V and J ends were trimmed by 4 bases and 5 bases, with 11 bases remaining between them. The PCR used 60 Vbeta and 13 Jbeta primers. Authors' methods: In a later analysis, about 11 million of about 80 million unique beta chains occurred in at least two donors. Measured with immunoSEQ multiplex PCR; TCRdb has only the in-frame clones, and not every one. That table is the source of V, J and clone size, and D and trimming were worked out from the DNA. This table has 25,000 or so clones, just under 80% appearing once. As for this clone: The antigen is unknown.

Findings and caveats of the study: Association with HLA alleles at 0.05 false discovery rate was found for 17,000 or so TCR beta sequences in a later analysis. Most of the TCR beta V segments (in an earlier analysis) were productive either about 87% or about 30% of the time. Upon later analysis, HLA-associated TCR beta chains proved more clonally expanded than other, equally common chains.

This chain connects TRBV28 to TRBJ2-5; no reliable D call. This TCR was sampled from a male donor in good health and CMV-seronegative. Sequenced sample: PBMCs. The CDR3, as DNA: TGTGCCAGCAGTTCGGCGAGCGTTGAGACCCAGTACTTC. This gives the protein CASSSASVETQYF.